Listed below are T cell receptor beta chains from one sample, sequenced in a study of cytomegalovirus exposure and HLA in healthy donors. The protocol was immunoSEQ multiplex PCR, while the TCRdb copy is restricted to in-frame clones and leaves out a portion. The sample has 150,000 to 180,000 clones, 70% to 80% seen once. Material: PBMCs. All receptors come from a man aged 25 to 45 in good health and CMV-seropositive. Both conserved end residues are part of each CDR3. A D gene is named only where the DNA matches it firmly. A row's size may be missing; if present it is once, few, many or a size class.

V: TRBV5-6; size: NA; D: NA; J: TRBJ1-4; DNA: TGTGCCAGCAGCGGCAGGGATGAAAAACTGTTTTTT; CDR3: CASSGRDEKLFF
V: TRBV7-3; size: NA; D: NA; J: TRBJ1-3; DNA: TGTGCCAGCAGCTTACTAGCTGGAAACACCATATATTTT; CDR3: CASSLLAGNTIYF
V: TRBV5-1; size: NA; D: TRBD1; J: TRBJ1-6; DNA: TGCGCCAGCAGCCCGACAGGGGGTAATTCACCCCTCCACTTT; CDR3: CASSPTGGNSPLHF
V: TRBV15; size: NA; D: TRBD2; J: TRBJ2-7; DNA: TGTGCCACCAGCAGAGCGGGGGGGAGCTCCTACGAGCAGTACTTC; CDR3: CATSRAGGSSYEQYF
V: TRBV6-5; size: once; D: TRBD2; J: TRBJ2-1; DNA: TGTGCCAGCAGTCCGGGACTAAGCGGGAACAATGAGCAGTTCTTC; CDR3: CASSPGLSGNNEQFF
V: TRBV28; size: NA; D: NA; J: TRBJ1-5; DNA: TGTGCCAGCACCTCAGACAGAGCTGATAGCAATCAGCCCCAGCATTTT; CDR3: CASTSDRADSNQPQHF
V: TRBV6-5; size: NA; D: NA; J: TRBJ1-5; DNA: TGTGCCAGCAGTCCATCGGACATCAATCAGCCCCAGCATTTT; CDR3: CASSPSDINQPQHF
V: TRBV14; size: NA; D: NA; J: TRBJ2-6; DNA: TGTGCCAGCAGTTTCGGGACTCTCCCTCCTGGGGCCAACGTCCTGACTTTC; CDR3: CASSFGTLPPGANVLTF
V: TRBV28; size: NA; D: NA; J: TRBJ2-7; DNA: TGTGCCAGCAGCCTATTGGAGGGCTCCTACGAGCAGTACTTC; CDR3: CASSLLEGSYEQYF
V: TRBV7-6; size: NA; D: NA; J: TRBJ2-1; DNA: TGTGCCAGCAGCTTAGATACCCAACAGGGCCGCGGGTCCGAGCAGTTCTTC; CDR3: CASSLDTQQGRGSEQFF
V: TRBV15; size: NA; D: NA; J: TRBJ1-1; DNA: TGTGCCACCAGCGTGCAACAAGGAGTGGGCACTGAAGCTTTCTTT; CDR3: CATSVQQGVGTEAFF
V: TRBV27; size: NA; D: NA; J: TRBJ2-4; DNA: TGTGCCAGCAGTTCCAGGGGCGGCAAAAACATTCAGTACTTC; CDR3: CASSSRGGKNIQYF
V: TRBV19; size: NA; D: NA; J: TRBJ2-1; DNA: TGTGCCAGTAGTATCCGGGGCTACAATGAGCAGTTCTTC; CDR3: CASSIRGYNEQFF
V: TRBV6-5; size: once; D: TRBD1; J: TRBJ1-1; DNA: TGTGCCAGCAGGGCGAGTGGGTCACAGGGGGCTGAAGCTTTCTTT; CDR3: CASRASGSQGAEAFF
V: TRBV6-1; size: NA; D: TRBD2; J: TRBJ2-3; DNA: TGTGCCACCACACGGACTAGCGGGATCACAGATACGCAGTATTTT; CDR3: CATTRTSGITDTQYF
V: TRBV29-1; size: NA; D: NA; J: TRBJ2-6; DNA: TGCAGCGTGTCGGGGGCTGGGGCCAACGTCCTGACTTTC; CDR3: CSVSGAGANVLTF
V: TRBV9; size: few; D: TRBD1; J: TRBJ2-2; DNA: TGTGCCAGCAGCGTAGGTGAGGGGGCATTGGCTGCCGGGGAGCTGTTTTTT; CDR3: CASSVGEGALAAGELFF
V: TRBV7-9; size: NA; D: TRBD2; J: TRBJ2-7; DNA: TGTGCCAGCCAGAGCCAGCGGGAGGGCCGGGGCGAGCAGTACTTC; CDR3: CASQSQREGRGEQYF
V: TRBV28; size: NA; D: NA; J: TRBJ1-5; DNA: TGTGCCAGCAGTTTCATAGGGGATAGCAATCAGCCCCAGCATTTT; CDR3: CASSFIGDSNQPQHF
V: TRBV6-6; size: NA; D: NA; J: TRBJ1-3; DNA: TGTGCCAGCGCGGGGGGTAAAATTGGAAACACCATATATTTT; CDR3: CASAGGKIGNTIYF
V: TRBV7-9; size: NA; D: NA; J: TRBJ2-7; DNA: TGTGCCAGCAGTACCGGCGGAGCCTACGAGCAGTACTTC; CDR3: CASSTGGAYEQYF
V: TRBV5-5; size: NA; D: NA; J: TRBJ2-3; DNA: TGTGCCAGCAGCTTGGGCGGGAGCACAGATACGCAGTATTTT; CDR3: CASSLGGSTDTQYF
V: TRBV19; size: few; D: TRBD1; J: TRBJ2-1; DNA: TGTGCCAGTAGTACGGGACAGGCAGGCGGATCCTACAATGAGCAGTTCTTC; CDR3: CASSTGQAGGSYNEQFF
V: TRBV7-2; size: once; D: TRBD2; J: TRBJ2-7; DNA: TGTGCCAGCAGCTTATTAGCGGGAGGCACCCCCTACGAGCAGTACTTC; CDR3: CASSLLAGGTPYEQYF
V: TRBV10-3; size: few; D: TRBD1; J: TRBJ2-7; DNA: TGTGCCATCAGTATCCGGGACAGGACCTACGAGCAGTACTTC; CDR3: CAISIRDRTYEQYF
V: TRBV18; size: NA; D: TRBD1; J: TRBJ2-3; DNA: TGTGCCAGCTCACGAACAGGGGGGATAGTGCCGTATTTT; CDR3: CASSRTGGIVPYF
V: TRBV28; size: NA; D: NA; J: TRBJ1-2; DNA: TGTGCCAGCAGTTTATCAGGCTATGGCTACACCTTC; CDR3: CASSLSGYGYTF
V: TRBV2; size: NA; D: TRBD1; J: TRBJ1-5; DNA: TGTGCCAGCAGTAGGGACAGGGGGCCCAATCAGCCCCAGCATTTT; CDR3: CASSRDRGPNQPQHF
V: TRBV28; size: NA; D: TRBD2; J: TRBJ2-7; DNA: TGTGCCAGCAGCTCACTAGCGGGAGGCGCCTACGAGCAGTACTTC; CDR3: CASSSLAGGAYEQYF